This passage covers 8 T cell receptor beta chains from one sample sequenced in a study of blood T cell repertoires in COVID-19. The assay was immunoSEQ multiplex PCR, and TCRdb's table has in-frame clones only and misses some. Here the sample spans 90,000 to 130,000 clones, approximately 68% being singletons. The sequenced material came from peripheral blood. These receptors originate from a woman aged 55-69 years with acute or convalescent COVID-19.

The rearrangement joins TRBV6-1 to TRBJ1-3; a possible D gene is TRBD1 (5 bases). This CDR3 is built from 14 residues. Trimming cost V 6 bases and J 9 bases, with 18 bases left between them. Germline assignment: CDR1 MNHNS and CDR2 SASEGT. The CDR3 DNA reads TGTGCCAGCAGGTCGGGGGGTGGGGAAAGCACCATATATTTT. This sequence encodes CASRSGGGESTIYF.

The chain is built from TRBV3-1 (or the pseudogene TRBV3-2) and TRBJ1-1, with 7 bases fitting TRBD1. V shed 5 bases and J 1 base; nucleotides not matched to a gene: 4. This CDR3 has 14 residues. The germline V gene has CDR1 LGHDT and CDR2 YNNKEL (reference sequence). The CDR3 DNA sequence: TGTGCCAGCAGCTCAGGGGGACAGAACACTGAAGCTTTCTTT. It encodes CASSSGGQNTEAFF.

The gene calls are TRBV5-1 and TRBJ1-1; TRBD1 agrees at 8 bases. The CDR3 contains 17 residues. Trimming removed 4 bases from V and 0 bases from J; junction bases left unmatched: 11. Looked up from germline, CDR1 is SGHRS and CDR2 is YFSETQ. CDR3 sequence (DNA): TGCGCCAGCAGCCCCTTAGGACAGGGAGGGATGAACACTGAAGCTTTCTTT. This codes for CASSPLGQGGMNTEAFF.

This clone was found a few times. V is TRBV5-6 and J is TRBJ2-5; D is undetermined. Germline CDR1 SGHDT, CDR2 YYEEEE. Trimming cost V 0 bases and J 3 bases, with 6 bases left between them. This CDR3 region has 13 residues. The CDR3 is CASSLGSEETQYF. In DNA, the CDR3 is TGTGCCAGCAGCTTGGGCAGTGAAGAGACCCAGTACTTC.

This clone was recorded at least ten times. This chain joins TRBV10-3 and TRBJ2-2; 11 nucleotides agree with TRBD2. V was clipped by 4 bases and J by 2 bases; unmatched bases: 6. Germline CDR1 ENHRY, CDR2 SYGVKD. The CDR3 consists of 17 residues. This chain's CDR3 is CAISGASGGTNTGELFF. For the CDR3, the DNA is TGTGCCATCAGTGGCGCTAGCGGGGGGACTAACACCGGGGAGCTGTTTTTT.

This chain connects TRBV6-5 to TRBJ1-3, with unresolved D. CDR3 length: 15 amino acids. The germline gives CDR1 MNHEY, CDR2 SVGAGI. Trimming took 0 bases from V and 0 from J, leaving 6 bases between them. The CDR3 DNA is TGTGCCAGCAGTTACTCCACCGGCTCTGGAAACACCATATATTTT. The encoded protein is CASSYSTGSGNTIYF.

This clone was detected ten times or more. The chain uses TRBV15 and TRBJ2-2; D ambiguous. Trimming removed 1 base at V and 7 bases at J, with 10 bases between. The CDR3 length is 14 residues. Germline CDR1 is LNHNV and CDR2 is YYDKDF (reference sequence). CDR3 loop: CATSRVGGIGELFF. CDR3 nucleotide sequence: TGTGCCACCAGCAGAGTCGGCGGTATCGGGGAGCTGTTTTTT.

The chain links TRBV6-5 to TRBJ1-5, with 11 bases identical to TRBD1. The CDR3 sequence is 15 residues long. Per germline, CDR1 MNHEY and CDR2 SVGAGI. V lost 6 bases and J lost 5; bases outside the gene matches: 6. CDR3 DNA sequence: TGTGCCAGCAGGCGGACAGGGGGCAACGATCAGCCCCAGCATTTT. Amino acid sequence: CASRRTGGNDQPQHF.